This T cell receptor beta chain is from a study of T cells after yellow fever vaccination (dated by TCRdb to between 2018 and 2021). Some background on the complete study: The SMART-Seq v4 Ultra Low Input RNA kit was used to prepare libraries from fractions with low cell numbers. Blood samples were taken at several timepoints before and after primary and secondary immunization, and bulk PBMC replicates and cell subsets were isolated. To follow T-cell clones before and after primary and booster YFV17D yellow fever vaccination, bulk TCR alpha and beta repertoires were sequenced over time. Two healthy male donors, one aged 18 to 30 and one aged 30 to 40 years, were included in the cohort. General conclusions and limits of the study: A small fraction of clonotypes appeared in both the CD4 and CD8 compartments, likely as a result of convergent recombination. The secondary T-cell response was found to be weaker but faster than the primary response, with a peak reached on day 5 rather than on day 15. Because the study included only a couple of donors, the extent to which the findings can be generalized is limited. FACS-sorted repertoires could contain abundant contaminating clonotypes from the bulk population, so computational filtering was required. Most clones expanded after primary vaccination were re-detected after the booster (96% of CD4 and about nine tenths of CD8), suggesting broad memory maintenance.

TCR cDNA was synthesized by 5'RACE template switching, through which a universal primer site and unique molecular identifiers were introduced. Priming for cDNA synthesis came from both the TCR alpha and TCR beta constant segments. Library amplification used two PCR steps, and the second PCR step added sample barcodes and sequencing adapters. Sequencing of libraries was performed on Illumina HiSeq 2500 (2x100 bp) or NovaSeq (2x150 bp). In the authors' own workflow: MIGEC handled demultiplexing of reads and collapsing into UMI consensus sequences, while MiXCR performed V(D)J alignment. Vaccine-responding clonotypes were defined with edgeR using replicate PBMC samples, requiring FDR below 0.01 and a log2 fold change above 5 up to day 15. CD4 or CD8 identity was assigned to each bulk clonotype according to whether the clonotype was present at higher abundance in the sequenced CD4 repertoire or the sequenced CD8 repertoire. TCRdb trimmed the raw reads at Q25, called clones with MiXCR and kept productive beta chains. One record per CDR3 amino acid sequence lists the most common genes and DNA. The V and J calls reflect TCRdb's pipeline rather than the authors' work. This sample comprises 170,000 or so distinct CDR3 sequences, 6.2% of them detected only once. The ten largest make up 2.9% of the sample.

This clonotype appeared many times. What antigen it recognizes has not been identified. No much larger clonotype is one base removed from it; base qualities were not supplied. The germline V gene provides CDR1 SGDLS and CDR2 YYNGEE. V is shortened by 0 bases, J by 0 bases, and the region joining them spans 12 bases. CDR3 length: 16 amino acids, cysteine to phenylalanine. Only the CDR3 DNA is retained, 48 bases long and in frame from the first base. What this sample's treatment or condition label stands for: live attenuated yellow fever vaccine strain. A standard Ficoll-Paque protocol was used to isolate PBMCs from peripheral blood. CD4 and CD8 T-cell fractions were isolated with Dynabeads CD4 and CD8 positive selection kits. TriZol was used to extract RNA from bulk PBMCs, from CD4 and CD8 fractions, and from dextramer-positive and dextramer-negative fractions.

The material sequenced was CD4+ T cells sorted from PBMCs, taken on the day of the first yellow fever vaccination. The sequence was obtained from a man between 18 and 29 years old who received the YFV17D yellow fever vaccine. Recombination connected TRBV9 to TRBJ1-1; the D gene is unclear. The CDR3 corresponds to CASSVGGSEMNTEAFF. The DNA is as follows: TGTGCCAGCAGCGTAGGCGGTTCCGAAATGAACACTGAAGCTTTCTTT.